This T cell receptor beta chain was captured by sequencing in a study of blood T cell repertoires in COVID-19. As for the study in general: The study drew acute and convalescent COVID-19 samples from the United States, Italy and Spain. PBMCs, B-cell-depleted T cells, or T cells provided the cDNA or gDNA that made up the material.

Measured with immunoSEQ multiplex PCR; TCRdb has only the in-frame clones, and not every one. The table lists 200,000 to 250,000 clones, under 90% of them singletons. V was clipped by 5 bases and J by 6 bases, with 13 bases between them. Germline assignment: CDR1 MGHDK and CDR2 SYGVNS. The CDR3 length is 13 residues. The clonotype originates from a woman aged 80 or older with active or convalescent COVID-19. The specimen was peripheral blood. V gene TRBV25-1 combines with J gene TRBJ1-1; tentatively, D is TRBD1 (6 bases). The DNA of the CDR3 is TGTGCCAGCAGTTCTTCTGGGGGCCCTGAAGCTTTCTTT. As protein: CASSSSGGPEAFF.